This passage covers 32 T cell receptor beta chains from one sample sequenced in a study of T cell responses to AZD1222 COVID-19 vaccine. Repertoires were generated with immunoSEQ multiplex PCR, while TCRdb's copy carries only in-frame clones and drops some. The data show tens of thousands of clones, 85% to 90% seen once. Sequencing used peripheral blood, obtained 28 days after the second AZD1222 dose. The receptors shown here come from an adult who received the AZD1222 COVID-19 vaccine.

This sequence joins TRBV7-3 and TRBJ2-6, with D possibly being TRBD2 (7 bases). The CDR3 sequence is 15 residues long. Trimming removed 5 bases from V and 5 bases from J, with 13 bases in between. Germline CDR1 reads SGHTA; CDR2 reads FQGTGA. The CDR3 DNA is TGTGCCAGCAGCCTAGGGGGGGCTAGGGCCAACGTCCTGACTTTC. It encodes CASSLGGARANVLTF.

DNA of the CDR3: TGTGCCACCAGCCGAGGACAGGGGACTAGCACAGATACGCAGTATTTT. Translation gives CATSRGQGTSTDTQYF. This chain connects TRBV15 to TRBJ2-3; 9 bases map to TRBD1. This CDR3 is built from 16 residues. Germline trimming cut 5 bases from V and 0 bases from J; bases unmatched to any gene: 6. Per germline, CDR1 LNHNV and CDR2 YYDKDF (reference sequence).

The CDR3 region is CASSEAGRPSNQPQHF. As DNA, the CDR3 is TGTGCCAGCAGTGAAGCGGGCAGGCCTAGCAATCAGCCCCAGCATTTT. The gene calls are TRBV6-1 and TRBJ1-5; D is unclear. The CDR3 covers 16 residues. V was trimmed by 0 bases and J by 0 bases, leaving 9 bases between them. Germline CDR1 and CDR2: MNHNS and SASEGT.

The J gene is TRBJ2-3, the V gene TRBV5-6; perhaps TRBD1 as D (6 bases). The length of the CDR3 is 12 residues. Germline V lookup: CDR1 SGHDT, CDR2 YYEEEE. Trimming removed 2 bases from V and 10 bases from J, with 11 bases in between. CDR3 residues: CASSLTGRAQYF. CDR3 bases: TGTGCCAGCAGCTTAACAGGGAGAGCGCAGTATTTT.

The chain employs TRBV2 and TRBJ2-1; 8 nucleotides align to TRBD1. Germline CDR1 reads SNHLY; CDR2 reads FYNNEI. This CDR3 comprises 15 residues. V was pared by 3 bases and J by 7 bases, with 8 bases of the junction left unmatched. The CDR3 DNA follows: TGTGCCAGCAGTGATCTTGGACAGGGATTTAATGAGCAGTTCTTC. Translation: CASSDLGQGFNEQFF.

The chain uses TRBV25-1 and TRBJ1-1; D ambiguous. There are 13 residues in the CDR3. Trimming removed 5 bases from V and 0 bases from J, with 7 bases in between. CDR1 is MGHDK, CDR2 SYGVNS, per germline. CDR3 coding DNA: TGTGCCAGCAGTCGGGCGATGAACACTGAAGCTTTCTTT. It is translated as CASSRAMNTEAFF.

V and J are TRBV9 and TRBJ2-7; D possibly corresponds to TRBD1 (6 bases). The CDR3 consists of 15 residues. Trimming cost V 4 bases and J 2 bases, with 16 bases left between them. Germline V gives CDR1 SGDLS, CDR2 YYNGEE. The CDR3 sequence: CASSPQTGIPYEQYF. The CDR3 coding sequence is TGTGCCAGCAGCCCTCAAACAGGGATCCCCTACGAGCAGTACTTC.

This clone was recorded only once. The chain is built from TRBV19 and TRBJ1-1; possibly TRBD1 for D (6 bases). The ends were cut back, 8 bases at V and 4 bases at J, with 11 bases in the middle. The CDR3 extends over 12 amino acids. CDR1 is LNHDA and CDR2 is SQIVND in the germline V gene (reference sequence). This chain's CDR3 is CASSRGPTEAFF. The DNA for the CDR3 is TGTGCCAGTTCCAGGGGCCCCACTGAAGCTTTCTTT.

The CDR3 DNA reads as TGTGCAGACCGAAACACCAGCAGACTAGGAGACCAAGAGACCCAGTACTTC. Residues: CADRNTSRLGDQETQYF. V gene TRBV15 combines with J gene TRBJ2-5; the D gene is possibly TRBD2 (6 bases). CDR1 LNHNV and CDR2 YYDKDF come from the germline V gene (reference sequence). This CDR3 has 17 amino acids.

The chain links TRBV7-8 to TRBJ1-1; D is ambiguous. V lost 7 bases and J lost 1, with 16 bases in between. The CDR3 spans 15 residues. Germline assignment: CDR1 SGHVS and CDR2 FQNEAQ. CDR3 coding DNA: TGTGCCAGCAACTCAGATGGTCGAGGGAACACTGAAGCTTTCTTT. Protein: CASNSDGRGNTEAFF.

This chain links TRBV9 with TRBJ2-1; tentative D call: TRBD2 (7 bases). CDR1 is SGDLS and CDR2 is YYNGEE in the germline V gene. The CDR3 is made up of 15 amino acids. The V end was cut by 4 bases, the J end by 2 bases, with 13 bases between. This CDR3 reads CASSPGGLAYNEQFF. The CDR3 region has the DNA TGTGCCAGCAGCCCCGGGGGGCTGGCCTACAATGAGCAGTTCTTC. Combining the CDR3 with reference TRBV9 and TRBJ2-1 gives the whole variable domain DSGVTQTPKHLITATGQRVTLRCSPRSGDLSVYWYQQSLDQGLQFLIQYYNGEERAKGNILERFSAQQFPDLHSELNLSSLELGDSALYFCASSPGGLAYNEQFFGPGTRLTVL.

The chain carries TRBV18 and TRBJ1-1; 7 nucleotides line up with TRBD1. This CDR3 is 14 amino acids long. V lost 5 bases and J lost 2; bases outside the gene matches: 5. Looked up from germline, CDR1 is KGHSH and CDR2 is LQKENI. CDR3 coding DNA: TGTGCCAGCTCAAGGGACAGAAAAAACACTGAAGCTTTCTTT. Encoded protein: CASSRDRKNTEAFF.

CDR3 region: CASKDSFWAGNTIYF. CDR3 sequence (DNA): TGTGCCAGCAAGGACAGTTTTTGGGCGGGAAACACCATATATTTT. The chain couples TRBV6-5 to TRBJ1-3; D may be TRBD1 (6 bases). The length of the CDR3 is 15 residues. Trimming removed 7 bases at V and 4 bases at J, with 17 bases between. The germline CDR1 and CDR2 sequences are MNHEY and SVGAGI.

The chain is built from TRBV11-2 and TRBJ2-2, with D perhaps matching TRBD1 (6 bases). Germline lookup yields CDR1 SGHAT and CDR2 FQNNGV. The CDR3 loop spans 14 amino acids. Between the trimmed V and J ends, which lost 7 bases and 6 bases, there was a span of 15 bases. Here the CDR3 DNA reads TGTGCCAGCACCCTATGGAACAGGGCCGGGGAGCTGTTTTTT. Translated: CASTLWNRAGELFF.

The genes are TRBV5-1 and TRBJ1-3; tentatively, D is TRBD1 (5 bases). Germline-derived CDR1 and CDR2 are SGHRS and YFSETQ. With 4 bases removed from V and 4 bases from J, the gap between germline ends came to 12 bases. The CDR3 totals 14 residues. The CDR3 DNA reads as TGCGCCAGCAGCACCGGGACTGACGGAAACACCATATATTTT. Protein product: CASSTGTDGNTIYF. The variable domain in full, with the rest retrieved from reference TRBV5-1 and TRBJ1-3, is KAGVTQTPRYLIKTRGQQVTLSCSPISGHRSVSWYQQTPGQGLQFLFEYFSETQRNKGNFPGRFSGRQFSNSRSEMNVSTLELGDSALYLCASSTGTDGNTIYFGEGSWLTVV.

The rearrangement links TRBV6-5 to TRBJ1-2, with 7 bases identical to TRBD1. The V gene's germline CDR1 is MNHEY and CDR2 SVGAGI. The CDR3 has 11 amino acids. V shed 11 bases and J 7 bases; nucleotides not matched to a gene: 7. CDR3 protein: CAVRTGAGYTF. CDR3 DNA: TGTGCCGTCCGAACAGGGGCTGGCTACACCTTC.

The chain combines TRBV9 with TRBJ2-2, with 11 bases that match TRBD2. The CDR3 runs 16 residues. V trimming: 3 bases; J trimming: 4 bases; junction bases outside the gene matches: 5. CDR1 is SGDLS and CDR2 is YYNGEE in the germline V gene. CDR3 bases: TGTGCCAGCAGCGCCGGACTAGCGGGTGTCACCGGGGAGCTGTTTTTT. This sequence encodes CASSAGLAGVTGELFF.

This chain uses TRBV6-5 with TRBJ1-5; D not resolved. The germline V and J ends were trimmed by 6 bases and 4 bases, with 7 bases remaining between them. Per the germline V gene, CDR1 is MNHEY and CDR2 is SVGAGI. The CDR3 runs to 12 residues. This CDR3 reads CASSPSNQPQHF. The CDR3 DNA reads TGTGCCAGCAGCCCGTCAAATCAGCCCCAGCATTTT.

The chain carries TRBV7-2 and TRBJ2-5; D may be TRBD2 (6 bases). CDR1 is SGHTA, CDR2 FQGNSA, per germline. V shed 5 bases and J shed 3 bases, with 13 bases lying between them. This CDR3 spans 14 amino acids. The DNA for the CDR3 is TGTGCCAGCAGCCGGACTACCTCCAAAGAGACCCAGTACTTC. Its protein product is CASSRTTSKETQYF.

The V call is TRBV19, the J call TRBJ1-3; D ambiguous. The CDR3 consists of 14 residues. Germline CDR1 is LNHDA and CDR2 is SQIVND (reference sequence). The V gene lost 2 bases and the J gene lost 8 bases, with 13 bases spanning the gap. The CDR3 region has the DNA TGTGCCAGTAGTATACCCTTCCAAGGAGACACCATATATTTT. Amino acid sequence: CASSIPFQGDTIYF.

The chain combines TRBV19 with TRBJ1-5, with 9 bases lining up with TRBD1. V lost 6 bases, J lost 7 bases, and 4 bases stayed unmatched. Germline V gene data show CDR1 as LNHDA and CDR2 as SQIVND (reference sequence). The CDR3 is 13 residues long. The CDR3 loop reads CASSLGQGQPQHF. CDR3 DNA: TGTGCCAGTAGCCTTGGACAGGGGCAGCCCCAGCATTTT.

The chain joins TRBV7-9 to TRBJ2-4, with D possibly called TRBD1 or TRBD2 (6 bases each). The germline V gene encodes CDR1 SEHNR and CDR2 FQNEAQ (reference sequence). The germline V and J ends were trimmed by 1 base and 0 bases, with 13 bases remaining between them. There are 17 residues in the CDR3. The CDR3 sequence: CASSLGGGPLAKNIQYF. CDR3 DNA sequence: TGTGCCAGCAGCTTAGGAGGGGGGCCGTTAGCCAAAAACATTCAGTACTTC.

This clone has more than one count but fewer than ten. V is TRBV19 and J is TRBJ1-2; D is undetermined. With 4 bases removed from V and 0 bases from J, the gap between germline ends came to 12 bases. This CDR3 is built from 15 residues. Germline V gives CDR1 LNHDA, CDR2 SQIVND (reference sequence). Here the CDR3 reads CASSNHGNPNYGYTF. The CDR3 DNA reads as TGTGCCAGTAGTAACCACGGGAATCCTAACTATGGCTACACCTTC. Variable domain in full (rest from reference TRBV19 and TRBJ1-2): DGGITQSPKYLFRKEGQNVTLSCEQNLNHDAMYWYRQDPGQGLRLIYYSQIVNDFQKGDIAEGYSVSREKKESFPLTVTSAQKNPTAFYLCASSNHGNPNYGYTFGSGTRLTVV.

The chain joins TRBV6-5 to TRBJ2-7; 10 nucleotides agree with TRBD1. Losses at the gene ends were 6 bases for V and 3 bases for J; bases not matched to a gene: 5. The germline gives CDR1 MNHEY, CDR2 SVGAGI. This CDR3 is built from 14 residues. CDR3 residues: CASRPTGGGYEQYF. CDR3 DNA: TGTGCCAGCAGACCGACAGGGGGCGGCTACGAGCAGTACTTC.

This clone was counted once. The rearrangement links TRBV30 to TRBJ1-6; 9 bases map to TRBD1. V was pared by 0 bases and J by 11 bases, with 2 bases of the junction left unmatched. Per germline, CDR1 GTSNPN and CDR2 SVGIG (reference sequence). The CDR3 consists of 13 residues. The CDR3 nucleotides read TGTGCCTGGAGTGTAAGGGACAGGGCACCCCTCCACTTT. Encoded protein: CAWSVRDRAPLHF.

The sample holds one count of this clone. The gene calls are TRBV12-3 or TRBV12-4 and TRBJ1-1; TRBD1 aligns across 8 bases. CDR3 length: 13 residues. J lost 6 bases, V lost 8 bases, and 8 bases had no gene match. CDR3 nucleotide sequence: TGTGCCAGCGGCGACAGGGGTAAGCCTGAAGCTTTCTTT. Translating it yields CASGDRGKPEAFF.

V and J are TRBV12-3 or TRBV12-4 and TRBJ1-5, with 8 bases lining up with TRBD1. The CDR3 loop spans 13 amino acids. V lost 7 bases to trimming and J lost 7 bases; unmatched junction nucleotides: 6. The CDR3 loop reads CASTPTGDQPQHF. The CDR3 DNA reads as TGTGCCAGCACTCCGACAGGGGACCAGCCCCAGCATTTT.

The chain combines TRBV27 with TRBJ1-2; 7 positions agree with TRBD1. Germline V gives CDR1 MNHEY, CDR2 SMNVEV (reference sequence). V shed 1 base, J shed 8 bases, and the junction held 7 bases outside the gene matches. The CDR3 extends over 14 amino acids. CDR3 nucleotides: TGTGCCAGCAGTTTATACGGGACAGTCGGCGGCTACACCTTC. Translated: CASSLYGTVGGYTF.

This chain connects TRBV5-5 to TRBJ2-1; 7 bases map to TRBD1. The CDR3 is made up of 15 amino acids. In germline, CDR1 is SGHKS, CDR2 YYEKEE (reference sequence). V lost 0 bases to trimming and J lost 3 bases; unmatched junction nucleotides: 3. The CDR3 loop is CASSLAQGDYNEQFF. The CDR3 DNA reads as TGTGCCAGCAGCTTGGCCCAGGGGGACTACAATGAGCAGTTCTTC.

Comment on this clone: This specimen includes other DNA sequences encoding the same CDR3. The chain has TRBV7-9 and TRBJ1-2; D call uncertain. Per the germline V gene, CDR1 is SEHNR and CDR2 is FQNEAQ (reference sequence). CDR3 length: 12 residues. Trimming stripped 3 bases from V and 2 bases from J, with 4 bases between. CDR3 in amino acids: CASSLTNYGYTF. CDR3 DNA sequence: TGTGCCAGCAGCTTGACCAACTATGGCTACACCTTC.

The chain uses TRBV19 and TRBJ1-1; 10 bases align to TRBD1. Germline assignment: CDR1 LNHDA and CDR2 SQIVND (reference sequence). This CDR3 is 14 amino acids long. V shed 4 bases, J shed 5 bases, and the junction held 4 bases outside the gene matches. The chain's CDR3 is CASSTGQGETEAFF. Here the CDR3 DNA reads TGTGCCAGTAGTACAGGACAGGGGGAGACTGAAGCTTTCTTT.

The chain recombines TRBV30 with TRBJ1-1; D is unresolved. The CDR3 extends over 12 amino acids. Germline V gives CDR1 GTSNPN, CDR2 SVGIG (reference sequence). The V end was cut by 1 base, the J end by 0 bases, with 3 bases between. The CDR3 is CAWSDLNTEAFF. The CDR3 nucleotides are TGTGCCTGGAGTGACCTGAACACTGAAGCTTTCTTT.